This T cell receptor (beta chain) is drawn from a study of somatic mutations in cytotoxic T cells in rheumatoid arthritis. Some clones are missing from TCRdb's copy, which holds only in-frame ones; the method was immunoSEQ multiplex PCR. The sample includes about 7,300 clones, 70% to 80% of them seen just once. Whole-study results and caveats: Statistically, CD8+ T-cell clonality was not significantly distinct between individuals with rheumatoid arthritis and age-matched healthy controls. Per patient, the largest CD8+ clone was found to exceed 20% of CD8+ cells in 8 of 65 cases.

This CDR3 comprises 11 residues. Per the germline V gene, CDR1 is MNHEY and CDR2 is SVGAGI. A remark on this clone: Its cognate antigen is unknown. The germline gene is not matched at one end of the junction; a read error may be the cause.

Positive magnetic bead selection separated CD4+ and CD8+ cells, and flow cytometry confirmed purity. This TCR derives from an adult with rheumatoid arthritis. The V and J genes are TRBV6-5 and TRBJ2-3; 10 positions agree with TRBD1. Sequenced input: CD8+ T cells sorted from blood. CDR3 nucleotide sequence: TGTGCCAGCCGTCGGGAGGACAGGGGGGGTTTT. This translates into CASRREDRGGF.